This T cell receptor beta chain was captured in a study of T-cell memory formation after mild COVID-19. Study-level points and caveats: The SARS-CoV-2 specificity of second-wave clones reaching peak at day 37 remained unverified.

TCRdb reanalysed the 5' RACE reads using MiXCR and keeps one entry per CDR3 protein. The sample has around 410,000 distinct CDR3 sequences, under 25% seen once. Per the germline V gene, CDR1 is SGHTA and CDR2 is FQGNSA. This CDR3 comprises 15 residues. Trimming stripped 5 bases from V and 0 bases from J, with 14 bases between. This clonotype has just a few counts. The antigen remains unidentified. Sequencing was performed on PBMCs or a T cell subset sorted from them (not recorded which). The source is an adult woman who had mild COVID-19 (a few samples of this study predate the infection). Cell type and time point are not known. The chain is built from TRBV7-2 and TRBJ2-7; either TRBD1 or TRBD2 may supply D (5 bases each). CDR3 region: CASSLRDGDSYEQYF. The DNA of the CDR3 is TGTGCCAGCAGCCTCCGGGACGGAGACTCCTACGAGCAGTACTTC.